This is a list of T cell receptor beta chains from one sample in a study of blood T cell repertoires in COVID-19. TCRdb's copy holds only in-frame clones and misses some; the assay was immunoSEQ multiplex PCR. The data hold more than 110,000 clones, with 79% observed a single time. The material sequenced was peripheral blood. These receptors were collected from a man in his sixties with acute or convalescent COVID-19. CDR3s include the opening cysteine and the closing phenylalanine or tryptophan. D genes are given only for firm matches. Clone sizes are given selectively: once, few, many, or a class where the clone is expanded.

size	J	V	D	DNA	CDR3
few	TRBJ1-3	TRBV28	TRBD1	TGTGCCAGCAGTCCCGGGACAGTGATCTCTGGAAACACCATATATTTT	CASSPGTVISGNTIYF
NA	TRBJ1-1	TRBV7-9	NA	TGTGCCAGCAGCGAACAGGGTGGGATATCCACTGAAGCTTTCTTT	CASSEQGGISTEAFF
once	TRBJ1-6	TRBV30	NA	TGTGCCTGGAACCGACAGGAAATTAATTCACCCCTCCACTTT	CAWNRQEINSPLHF
NA	TRBJ1-1	TRBV6-2/TRBV6-3	TRBD1	TGTGCCAGCAGTTATTCGGGACAGGGGATGACTGAAGCTTTCTTT	CASSYSGQGMTEAFF
NA	TRBJ2-1	TRBV9	NA	TGTGCCAGCAGCGTAGAGGCAGGCCGGTTCTTC	CASSVEAGRFF
once	TRBJ1-5	TRBV28	TRBD1	TGTGCCAGCAATACGGACAGGGTAGCTGAGAAGCCCCAGCATTTT	CASNTDRVAEKPQHF
NA	TRBJ1-6	TRBV7-2	TRBD1	TGTGCCAGCAGCTCGCCGGACAGGACGAATTCACCCCTCCACTTT	CASSSPDRTNSPLHF
NA	TRBJ2-1	TRBV6-1	TRBD1	TGTGCCAGCAGTGACGCGTTACAGGGGGCCCGGGGTGAGCAGTTCTTC	CASSDALQGARGEQFF
NA	TRBJ2-7	TRBV3-1/TRBV3-2	NA	TGTGCCAGCAGCCAAGGCGTCGGGGAGCAGTACTTC	CASSQGVGEQYF
NA	TRBJ1-3	TRBV4-2	NA	TGTGCCAGCAGCCAAGCCATCCAGGGCTCTGGAAACACCATATATTTT	CASSQAIQGSGNTIYF
NA	TRBJ1-2	TRBV12-3/TRBV12-4	NA	TGTGCCAGCAGCCTGGACAGCTATGGCTACACCTTC	CASSLDSYGYTF
NA	TRBJ2-5	TRBV24-1	NA	TGTGCCACCAGTGGACAGGTTGGGGAGACCCAGTACTTC	CATSGQVGETQYF
NA	TRBJ2-7	TRBV3-1/TRBV3-2	NA	TGTGCCAGCAGCCTGAGTGGGAGCCACTACGAGCAGTACTTC	CASSLSGSHYEQYF
NA	TRBJ2-5	TRBV6-2/TRBV6-3	NA	TGTGCCAGCAGTTCAAAGGGACACAGTCAAGAGACCCAGTACTTC	CASSSKGHSQETQYF
NA	TRBJ2-5	TRBV15	TRBD1	TGTGCCACCAGCAGAGGGACAGGGGGCTCTGGCGGGAGGTCGGAGACCCAGTACTTC	CATSRGTGGSGGRSETQYF
NA	TRBJ2-2	TRBV5-4	NA	TGTGCCAGCAGCCCCGCTGAGGGCGGGGAGCTGTTTTTT	CASSPAEGGELFF
NA	TRBJ2-2	TRBV28	NA	TGTGCCAGCAGTTTATTTAGGAACACCGGGGAGCTGTTTTTT	CASSLFRNTGELFF
NA	TRBJ2-7	TRBV19	NA	TGTGCCAGTAGTGGCCCCGTCTACGAGCAGTACTTC	CASSGPVYEQYF
NA	TRBJ1-1	TRBV7-9	NA	TGTGCCAGCAGTGGGGGCAACACTGAAGCTTTCTTT	CASSGGNTEAFF
NA	TRBJ2-3	TRBV5-1	TRBD2	TGCGCCAGCAGGAAACGAGCGGGAAACACAGATACGCAGTATTTT	CASRKRAGNTDTQYF
NA	TRBJ1-5	TRBV5-6	NA	TGTGCCAGCGACTTCGACAGAAATCAGCCCCAGCATTTT	CASDFDRNQPQHF
NA	TRBJ1-1	TRBV28	NA	TGTGCCAGCAGTTTAATACTTAACACTGAAGCTTTCTTT	CASSLILNTEAFF
NA	TRBJ2-7	TRBV6-6	NA	TGTGCCAGCAGTTACTCTAACGGTCCCCGCTACGAGCAGTACTTC	CASSYSNGPRYEQYF
once	TRBJ1-2	TRBV7-9	NA	TGTGCCAGCAGCTTAGAAGGGGTCAACTATGGCTACACCTTC	CASSLEGVNYGYTF
NA	TRBJ2-1	TRBV5-1	NA	TGCGCCAGCAGCTTGGGTGACGCCAAAGGGGGCAATGAGCAGTTCTTC	CASSLGDAKGGNEQFF
once	TRBJ2-1	TRBV6-5	TRBD1	TGTGCCAGCAGTTACTGGACAGGGCGCTCCTACAATGAGCAGTTCTTC	CASSYWTGRSYNEQFF
NA	TRBJ2-6	TRBV5-1	NA	TGCGCCAGCAGCTTGGTAGCAGGGATCTCTGGGGCCAACGTCCTGACTTTC	CASSLVAGISGANVLTF
NA	TRBJ2-3	TRBV24-1	NA	TGTGCCACCAGTGATTTCCAAGATTCGGAGCCAGATACGCAGTATTTT	CATSDFQDSEPDTQYF
NA	TRBJ1-1	TRBV7-2	NA	TGTGCCAGCAGCTTAGCGGGGCAAGGTGAAGCTTTCTTT	CASSLAGQGEAFF
NA	TRBJ2-2	TRBV6-5	TRBD2	TGTGCCAGCAGTAAGCGGGAGGGCACCGGGGAGCTGTTTTTT	CASSKREGTGELFF